This TCR beta chain originates from a study of blood T cell repertoires in COVID-19. Per the original data handling: Reference gene primer amplification gave nucleated cell count estimates. Only in-frame clones appear in the TCRdb table, and some are missing; sequencing was by immunoSEQ multiplex PCR. The V and J calls and the clone size are those of that table, but D and trimming were determined from the DNA. The table includes under 300,000 clones, 75% to 90% detected once. Germline V gives CDR1 LNHDA, CDR2 SQIVND (reference sequence). This CDR3 spans 16 amino acids. Deletions cut 3 bases from V and 8 bases from J, with 20 bases between.

Material for sequencing was PBMCs or T cells enriched from blood (not recorded which). The sequence came from a woman aged 18-29 years who had recovered from COVID-19. This sequence joins TRBV19 and TRBJ2-4; tentatively, D is TRBD2 (5 bases). This chain's CDR3 is CASSIDKHPGLDIQYF. The CDR3 DNA reads TGTGCCAGTAGTATCGACAAACATCCGGGGTTAGACATTCAGTACTTC.